These 4 T cell receptor beta chains came from one sample sequenced in a study of cytomegalovirus exposure and HLA in healthy donors. 13 Jbeta primers and 60 Vbeta primers were used for the PCR. Only in-frame clones appear in the TCRdb table, and some are missing; sequencing was by immunoSEQ multiplex PCR. In the table there are about 150,000 clones, around 75% of which are singletons. Sequencing was performed on PBMCs. These receptors were taken from a woman aged 18-29 years in good health and CMV-seronegative.

The chain employs TRBV10-1 and TRBJ2-7, with 8 bases lining up with TRBD1. The V segment lost 8 bases and the J segment 2 bases; nucleotides outside the gene matches: 5. CDR1 is WNHNN, CDR2 SYGVQD, per germline (reference sequence). This CDR3 is built from 13 residues. The CDR3 bases are TGCGCCAGCCGACAGGGGTCCCCCTACGAGCAGTACTTC. Its translation is CASRQGSPYEQYF.

The chain links TRBV4-1 to TRBJ2-3, with a possible D match to TRBD1 (6 bases). This CDR3 is 16 amino acids long. Per the germline V gene, CDR1 is MGHRA and CDR2 is YSYEKL. V was pared by 4 bases and J by 0 bases, with 14 bases between. The CDR3 sequence is CASSPLGAGSTDTQYF. Written as DNA, the CDR3 is TGCGCCAGCAGCCCTCTGGGGGCAGGGAGCACAGATACGCAGTATTTT.

V usage is TRBV4-3 and J usage is TRBJ1-6; 9 bases agree with TRBD1. Germline loops: CDR1 LGHNA, CDR2 YSLEER. V was pared by 4 bases and J by 5 bases, with 3 bases of the junction left unmatched. This CDR3 comprises 15 residues. CDR3 in DNA: TGCGCCAGCAGCCGACAGGGGGGGCATAATTCACCCCTCCACTTT. It yields the protein CASSRQGGHNSPLHF.

The V call is TRBV5-1, the J call TRBJ2-2; 11 nucleotides align to TRBD2. This CDR3 comprises 15 residues. With 3 bases clipped from V and 6 bases from J, the junction kept 4 bases outside the gene matches. The germline CDR1 and CDR2 sequences are SGHRS and YFSETQ. The CDR3 reads CASSSGLADAGELFF. The CDR3 nucleotides read TGCGCCAGCAGCTCGGGACTAGCGGATGCCGGGGAGCTGTTTTTT.